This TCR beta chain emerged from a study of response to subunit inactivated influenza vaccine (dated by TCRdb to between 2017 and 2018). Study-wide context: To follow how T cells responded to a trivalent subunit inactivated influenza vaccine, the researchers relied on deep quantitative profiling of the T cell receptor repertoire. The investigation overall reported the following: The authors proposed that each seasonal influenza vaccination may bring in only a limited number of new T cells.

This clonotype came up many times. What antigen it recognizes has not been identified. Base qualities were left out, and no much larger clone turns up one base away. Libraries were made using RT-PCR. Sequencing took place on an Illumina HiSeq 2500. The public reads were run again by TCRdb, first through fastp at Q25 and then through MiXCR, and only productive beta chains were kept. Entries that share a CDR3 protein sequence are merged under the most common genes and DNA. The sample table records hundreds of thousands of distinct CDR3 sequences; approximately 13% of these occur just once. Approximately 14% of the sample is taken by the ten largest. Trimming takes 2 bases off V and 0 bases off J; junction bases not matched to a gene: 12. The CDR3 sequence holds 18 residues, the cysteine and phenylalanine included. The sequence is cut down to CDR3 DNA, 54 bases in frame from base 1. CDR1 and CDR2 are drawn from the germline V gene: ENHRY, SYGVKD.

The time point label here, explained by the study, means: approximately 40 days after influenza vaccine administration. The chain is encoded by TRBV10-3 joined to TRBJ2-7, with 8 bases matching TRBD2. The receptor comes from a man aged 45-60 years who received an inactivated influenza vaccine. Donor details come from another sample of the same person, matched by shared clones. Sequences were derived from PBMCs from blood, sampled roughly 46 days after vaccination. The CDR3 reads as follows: CAISEGGGLVRSSYEQYF. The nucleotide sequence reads TGTGCCATCAGTGAGGGGGGGGGACTAGTTCGGAGCTCCTACGAGCAGTACTTC.